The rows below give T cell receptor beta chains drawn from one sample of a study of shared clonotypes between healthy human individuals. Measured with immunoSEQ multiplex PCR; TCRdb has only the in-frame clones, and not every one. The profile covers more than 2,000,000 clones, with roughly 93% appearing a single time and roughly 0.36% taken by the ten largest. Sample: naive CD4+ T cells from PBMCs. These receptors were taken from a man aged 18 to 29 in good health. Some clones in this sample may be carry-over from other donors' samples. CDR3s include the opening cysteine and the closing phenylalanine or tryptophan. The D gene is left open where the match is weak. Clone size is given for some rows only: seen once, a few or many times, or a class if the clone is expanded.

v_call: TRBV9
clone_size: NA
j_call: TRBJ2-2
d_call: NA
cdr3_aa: CASSVAGSGELFF
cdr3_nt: TGTGCCAGCAGCGTAGCAGGGTCCGGGGAGCTGTTTTTT

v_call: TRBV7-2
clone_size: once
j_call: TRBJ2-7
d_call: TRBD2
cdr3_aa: CASSSRLAGASEQYF
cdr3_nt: TGTGCCAGCAGCTCGCGACTAGCGGGGGCATCAGAGCAGTACTTC

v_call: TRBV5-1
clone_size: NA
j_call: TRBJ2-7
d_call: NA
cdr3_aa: CASSLQRDEQYF
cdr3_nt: TGCGCCAGCAGCCTTCAGAGAGACGAGCAGTACTTC

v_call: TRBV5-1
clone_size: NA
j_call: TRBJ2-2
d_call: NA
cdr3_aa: CASSAQGANTGELFF
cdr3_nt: TGCGCCAGCAGCGCACAGGGTGCGAACACCGGGGAGCTGTTTTTT

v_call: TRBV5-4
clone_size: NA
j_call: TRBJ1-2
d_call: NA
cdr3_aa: CASSKGGHYGYTF
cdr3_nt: TGTGCCAGCAGCAAGGGAGGACACTATGGCTACACCTTC

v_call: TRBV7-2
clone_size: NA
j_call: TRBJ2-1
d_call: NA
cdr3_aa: CASSPIVSYNEQFF
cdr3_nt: TGTGCCAGCAGCCCCATAGTAAGTTACAATGAGCAGTTCTTC

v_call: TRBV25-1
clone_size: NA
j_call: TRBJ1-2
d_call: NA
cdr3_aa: CASSSGARDGYTF
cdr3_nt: TGTGCCAGCAGTTCAGGGGCGCGAGATGGCTACACCTTC

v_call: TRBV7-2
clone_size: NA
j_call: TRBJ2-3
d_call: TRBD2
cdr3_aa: CASSPSAGGRADTQYF
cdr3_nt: TGTGCCAGCAGCCCCTCCGCGGGAGGGAGGGCAGATACGCAGTATTTT

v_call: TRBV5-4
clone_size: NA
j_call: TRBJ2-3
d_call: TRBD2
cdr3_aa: CASSLATSGGLTDTQYF
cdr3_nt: TGTGCCAGCAGCTTGGCCACTAGCGGGGGGCTCACAGATACGCAGTATTTT

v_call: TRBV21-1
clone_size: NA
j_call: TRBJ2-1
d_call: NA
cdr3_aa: CASSPSGGNNEQFF
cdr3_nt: TGTGCCAGCAGCCCTTCTGGGGGTAACAATGAGCAGTTCTTC

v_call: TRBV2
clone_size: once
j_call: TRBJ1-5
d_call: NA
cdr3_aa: CASSEMGHQGQPQHF
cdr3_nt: TGTGCCAGCAGTGAAATGGGTCACCAGGGACAGCCCCAGCATTTT

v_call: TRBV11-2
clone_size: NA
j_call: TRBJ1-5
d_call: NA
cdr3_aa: CASSTHSNQPQHF
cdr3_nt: TGTGCCAGCAGCACTCATAGCAATCAGCCCCAGCATTTT

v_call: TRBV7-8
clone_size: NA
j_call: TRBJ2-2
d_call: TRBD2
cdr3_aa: CASSPHPGRATGELFF
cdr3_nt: TGTGCCAGCAGCCCCCACCCCGGGAGGGCGACCGGGGAGCTGTTTTTT

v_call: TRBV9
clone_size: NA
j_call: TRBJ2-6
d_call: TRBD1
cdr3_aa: CASSVATLTGTGANVLTF
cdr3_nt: TGTGCCAGCAGCGTAGCTACCCTGACAGGGACTGGGGCCAACGTCCTGACTTTC

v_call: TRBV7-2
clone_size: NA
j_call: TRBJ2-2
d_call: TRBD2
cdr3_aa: CASSPPGLGHTGELFF
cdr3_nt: TGTGCCAGCAGCCCTCCGGGACTAGGACACACCGGGGAGCTGTTTTTT

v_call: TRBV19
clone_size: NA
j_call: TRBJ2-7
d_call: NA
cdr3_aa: CASTLRGAVWGEQYF
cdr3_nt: TGTGCCAGTACCCTCAGGGGGGCCGTCTGGGGCGAGCAGTACTTC

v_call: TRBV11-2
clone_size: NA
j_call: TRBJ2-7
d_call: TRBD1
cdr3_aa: CASSIDRAYEQYF
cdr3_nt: TGTGCCAGCAGCATAGACAGGGCCTACGAGCAGTACTTC

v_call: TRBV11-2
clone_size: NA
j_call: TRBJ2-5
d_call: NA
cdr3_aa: CASSLLGGTRETQYF
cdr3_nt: TGTGCCAGCAGCTTATTAGGAGGGACTCGGGAGACCCAGTACTTC

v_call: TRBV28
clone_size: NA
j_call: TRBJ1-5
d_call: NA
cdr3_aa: CASSKPRYDQPQHF
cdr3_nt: TGTGCCAGCAGTAAGCCGAGGTATGATCAGCCCCAGCATTTT

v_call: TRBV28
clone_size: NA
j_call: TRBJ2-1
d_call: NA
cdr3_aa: CASSFYRERNEQFF
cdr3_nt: TGTGCCAGCAGTTTCTACAGGGAACGGAATGAGCAGTTCTTC

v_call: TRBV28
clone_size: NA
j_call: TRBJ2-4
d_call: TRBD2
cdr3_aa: CASSGNLGTSGSDIQYF
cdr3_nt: TGTGCCAGCAGTGGCAACCTTGGGACTAGCGGGAGTGACATTCAGTACTTC

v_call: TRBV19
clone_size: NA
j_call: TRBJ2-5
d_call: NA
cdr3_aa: CASSRGVQGGETQYF
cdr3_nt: TGTGCCAGTAGTAGGGGGGTACAAGGCGGAGAGACCCAGTACTTC

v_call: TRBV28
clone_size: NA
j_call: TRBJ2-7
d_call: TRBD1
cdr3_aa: CASSIPGQGSREQYF
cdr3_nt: TGTGCCAGCAGTATCCCGGGACAGGGAAGTCGCGAGCAGTACTTC